Presented here are 23 T cell receptor beta chains from one specimen sequenced in a study of blood T cell repertoires in COVID-19. Produced via immunoSEQ multiplex PCR; TCRdb's table is partial and in-frame only. The sample lists under 65,000 clones, 85% to 90% occurring once. Sequenced input: peripheral blood. The origin of the receptors is a woman aged 60-70 years with COVID-19, enrolled during active disease.

This chain links TRBV11-3 with TRBJ2-3; 7 nucleotides agree with TRBD2. This CDR3 contains 16 residues. Germline CDR1 reads SGHNT; CDR2 reads YENEEA. J lost 0 bases, V lost 5 bases, and 8 bases had no gene match. CDR3 protein: CASSDRGGRSTDTQYF. CDR3 coding DNA: TGTGCCAGCAGCGACCGGGGAGGGCGAAGCACAGATACGCAGTATTTT.

The chain recombines TRBV28 with TRBJ1-2; weak D call: TRBD1 (6 bases). CDR3 length: 17 residues. The V end lost 3 bases, the J end lost 3 bases, and 20 bases lay between the germline ends. Germline values: CDR1 MDHEN, CDR2 SYDVKM. DNA for the CDR3: TGTGCCAGCAGTTTGGGATTACAGGGAGTCAAGGACTATGGCTACACCTTC. Encoded protein: CASSLGLQGVKDYGYTF.

V usage is TRBV27 and J usage is TRBJ2-7; TRBD2 is a possible D gene (5 bases). This CDR3 region has 14 residues. Germline lookup yields CDR1 MNHEY and CDR2 SMNVEV (reference sequence). With 3 bases removed from V and 3 bases from J, the gap between germline ends came to 12 bases. The CDR3 bases are TGTGCCAGCAGTTTTGGTAGCGCAGGCTACGAGCAGTACTTC. Amino acid sequence: CASSFGSAGYEQYF.

The chain carries TRBV10-3 and TRBJ2-2; the D gene is possibly TRBD1 (5 bases). CDR3 length: 14 amino acids. In germline, CDR1 is ENHRY, CDR2 SYGVKD. Trimming left V 6 bases short and J 4 bases short, with 12 bases between. The CDR3 nucleotides are TGTGCCATCAGACAGGAGTTTGGCACCGGGGAGCTGTTTTTT. This sequence encodes CAIRQEFGTGELFF.

The CDR3 sequence is CASSGLINTGELFF. The CDR3 region has the DNA TGTGCCAGCAGCGGACTTATAAACACCGGGGAGCTGTTTTTT. The rearrangement uses TRBV11-2 and TRBJ2-2; the D gene is possibly TRBD2 (5 bases). Germline-derived CDR1 and CDR2 are SGHAT and FQNNGV. Trimming took off 5 bases at V and 2 bases at J, with 9 bases between the two ends. CDR3 length equals 14 residues. Full variable domain (outside the CDR3, taken from reference TRBV11-2 and TRBJ2-2): EAGVAQSPRYKIIEKRQSVAFWCNPISGHATLYWYQQILGQGPKLLIQFQNNGVVDDSQLPKDRFSAERLKGVDSTLKIQPAKLEDSAVYLCASSGLINTGELFFGEGSRLTVL.

The chain has TRBV2 and TRBJ2-7; 8 bases fit TRBD1. Germline-derived CDR1 and CDR2 are SNHLY and FYNNEI. The CDR3 consists of 14 residues. V dropped 9 bases and J dropped 3; count of bases not matched to a gene: 10. The CDR3: CASRSGTGHYEQYF. The DNA for the CDR3 is TGTGCCAGTCGTAGTGGGACAGGCCACTACGAGCAGTACTTC.

The chain joins TRBV27 to TRBJ1-5; 9 bases match TRBD1. This CDR3 spans 15 amino acids. Germline V gene sequence: CDR1 MNHEY, CDR2 SMNVEV (reference sequence). V lost 4 bases to trimming and J lost 2 bases; unmatched junction nucleotides: 3. The CDR3 DNA sequence: TGTGCCAGCAGTTGGACAGGGGTCGGCAATCAGCCCCAGCATTTT. Its protein product is CASSWTGVGNQPQHF.

The V and J genes are TRBV5-1 and TRBJ1-1, with 10 bases matching TRBD1. V was pared by 4 bases and J by 1 base, with 7 bases of the junction left unmatched. The length of the CDR3 is 16 residues. Germline lookup yields CDR1 SGHRS and CDR2 YFSETQ. For the CDR3, the DNA is TGCGCCAGCAGCAATGGACAGGGGGGAAGGAACACTGAAGCTTTCTTT. Translated, it gives CASSNGQGGRNTEAFF.

V and J are TRBV2 and TRBJ1-1; tentatively, D is TRBD1 (6 bases). The CDR3 length is 14 residues. Germline V CDR1 and CDR2: SNHLY, FYNNEI. V lost 6 bases and J lost 0, with 11 bases in between. The CDR3 region has the DNA TGTGCCAGCAGGCTCGGACAGTTGAACACTGAAGCTTTCTTT. Its protein is CASRLGQLNTEAFF.

This chain connects TRBV20-1 to TRBJ2-1, with D uncertain. V was clipped by 0 bases and J by 8 bases, with 5 bases between them. Germline lookup yields CDR1 DFQATT and CDR2 SNEGSKA (reference sequence). This CDR3 region has 11 residues. This CDR3 reads CSARDYDEQFF. The DNA for the CDR3 is TGCAGTGCTAGAGATTATGATGAGCAGTTCTTC.

The chain employs TRBV30 and TRBJ2-1, with TRBD2 identical over 12 bases. CDR3 length: 13 residues. Germline CDR1 is GTSNPN and CDR2 is SVGIG (reference sequence). CDR3 protein: CAFASGRGNEQFF. In DNA, the CDR3 is TGTGCTTTCGCTAGCGGGAGGGGCAATGAGCAGTTCTTC.

The chain couples TRBV28 to TRBJ2-5, with a weak D call TRBD1 (6 bases). CDR1 is MDHEN and CDR2 is SYDVKM in the germline V gene. There are 15 residues in the CDR3. Trimming took 5 bases from V and 3 from J, leaving 16 bases between them. The CDR3 reads CASSPAGQTKETQYF. The DNA for the CDR3 is TGTGCCAGCAGTCCCGCCGGACAGACAAAAGAGACCCAGTACTTC.

The chain has TRBV28 and TRBJ2-1; TRBD1 aligns across 7 bases. This CDR3 contains 12 residues. CDR1 and CDR2 from the germline V gene are MDHEN and SYDVKM. The J segment lost 8 bases and the V segment lost 7 bases, leaving 5 bases of the junction unmatched. The CDR3 region has the DNA TGTGCCAGCAATGACAGGGCTTATGAGCAGTTCTTC. Its protein is CASNDRAYEQFF. Supplemented by reference TRBV28 and TRBJ2-1, the full variable domain reads DVKVTQSSRYLVKRTGEKVFLECVQDMDHENMFWYRQDPGLGLRLIYFSYDVKMKEKGDIPEGYSVSREKKERFSLILESASTNQTSMYLCASNDRAYEQFFGPGTRLTVL.

The genes are TRBV7-3 and TRBJ2-2, with a weak D call TRBD1 (5 bases). CDR1 is SGHTA, CDR2 FQGTGA, per germline. The CDR3 runs 14 residues. Trimming pared 5 bases from V and 0 bases from J, leaving 7 bases between. In DNA form, the CDR3 reads TGTGCCAGCAGCGCCAGGGCGAACACCGGGGAGCTGTTTTTT. This codes for CASSARANTGELFF.

This chain connects TRBV12-5 to TRBJ1-5, with TRBD1 identical over 8 bases. Germline CDR1 reads LGHNT; CDR2 reads FRNRAP. V lost 3 bases and J lost 4; bases outside the gene matches: 11. There are 17 residues in the CDR3. The CDR3 bases are TGTGCTAGTGGTTTAATACAGGGGGGGCTGGGAAATCAGCCCCAGCATTTT. Protein product: CASGLIQGGLGNQPQHF.

Only one count was recorded for this clone. The chain couples TRBV25-1 to TRBJ2-3, with D unresolved. From germline, CDR1 is MGHDK and CDR2 SYGVNS. The CDR3 covers 14 residues. V was shortened by 1 base and J by 0 bases, with 5 bases between the two germline ends. The CDR3 DNA reads TGTGCCAGCAGTGAATGGGCCAGCACAGATACGCAGTATTTT. Residues: CASSEWASTDTQYF.

The chain employs TRBV28 and TRBJ1-5; no firm D call. CDR1 MDHEN and CDR2 SYDVKM come from the germline V gene. V lost 5 bases and J lost 12, with 8 bases in between. This CDR3 has 10 residues. Here the CDR3 DNA reads TGTGCCAGCAGTGACGGGAGCCAGCATTTT. Translating it yields CASSDGSQHF.

The chain combines TRBV19 with TRBJ2-1; 8 bases fit TRBD1. Unmatched junction bases numbered 8, after V lost 5 bases and J lost 2 bases. The CDR3 is made up of 16 amino acids. Germline V gene lookup returns CDR1 LNHDA and CDR2 SQIVND (reference sequence). The CDR3 bases are TGTGCCAGTAGTGCTCGGACAGGGAAGGCCTACAATGAGCAGTTCTTC. Residues: CASSARTGKAYNEQFF.

V gene TRBV15 combines with J gene TRBJ2-5, with 10 bases identical to TRBD2. The CDR3 sequence is 16 residues long. From germline, CDR1 is LNHNV and CDR2 YYDKDF (reference sequence). V trimming: 1 base; J trimming: 5 bases; junction bases outside the gene matches: 7. This CDR3 reads CATSRVAGGPGETQYF. CDR3 in DNA: TGTGCCACCAGCAGAGTAGCGGGAGGCCCAGGGGAGACCCAGTACTTC.

A remark on this clone: The same CDR3 can be traced to other DNA sequences in this sample. CDR3 sequence reads: CASSEAAPTPGTQYF. The CDR3 DNA follows: TGTGCCAGCAGTGAAGCAGCCCCAACCCCGGGAACCCAGTACTTC. The V and J genes are TRBV6-1 and TRBJ2-5; D possibly corresponds to TRBD2 (5 bases). Germline-derived CDR1 and CDR2 are MNHNS and SASEGT. Trimming left V 0 bases short and J 8 bases short, with 16 bases between. CDR3 length equals 15 residues.

In its sample, this clone was seen once. The rearrangement joins TRBV30 to TRBJ1-5, with TRBD1 matching 9 bases. Germline V gives CDR1 GTSNPN, CDR2 SVGIG (reference sequence). Unmatched junction bases numbered 6, after V lost 4 bases and J lost 2 bases. The CDR3 length is 15 residues. This CDR3 reads CAWKGQGFGNQPQHF. In DNA form, the CDR3 reads TGTGCCTGGAAGGGACAGGGTTTTGGCAATCAGCCCCAGCATTTT.

V is TRBV29-1 and J is TRBJ2-1; D uncertain. The germline V gene has CDR1 SQVTM and CDR2 ANQGSEA. This CDR3 contains 13 residues. V was pared by 4 bases and J by 2 bases, with 9 bases between. The CDR3 protein is CSVATRTYNEQFF. In DNA, the CDR3 is TGCAGCGTTGCGACAAGAACCTACAATGAGCAGTTCTTC.

The chain couples TRBV2 to TRBJ1-5; D may be TRBD1 (6 bases). Germline V lookup: CDR1 SNHLY, CDR2 FYNNEI. The CDR3 consists of 15 residues. The V and J ends lost 6 bases and 0 bases respectively, with 12 bases between them. CDR3 nucleotide sequence: TGTGCCAGCAGATTACAGGGTTATAGCAATCAGCCCCAGCATTTT. Translated, it gives CASRLQGYSNQPQHF.